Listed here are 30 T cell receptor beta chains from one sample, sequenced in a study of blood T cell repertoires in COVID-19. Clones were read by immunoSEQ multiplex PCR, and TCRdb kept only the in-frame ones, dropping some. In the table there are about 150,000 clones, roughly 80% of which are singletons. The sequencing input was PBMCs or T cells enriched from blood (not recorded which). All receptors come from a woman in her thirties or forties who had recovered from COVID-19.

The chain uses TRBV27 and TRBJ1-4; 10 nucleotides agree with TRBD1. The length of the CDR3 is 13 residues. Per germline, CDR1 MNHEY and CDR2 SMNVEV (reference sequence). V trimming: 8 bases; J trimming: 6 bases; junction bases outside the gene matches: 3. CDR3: CASRDRGDEKLFF. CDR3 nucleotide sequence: TGTGCCAGCCGGGACAGGGGTGATGAAAAACTGTTTTTT.

The CDR3 coding sequence is TGTGCCAGCAGTTTCGGGGTTGGCTACACCTTC. Its protein product is CASSFGVGYTF. The chain is built from TRBV5-5 and TRBJ1-2; D gene ambiguous. This CDR3 is 11 amino acids long. V was cut by 5 bases and J by 7 bases, with 9 bases left in between. Germline CDR1 is SGHKS and CDR2 is YYEKEE (reference sequence).

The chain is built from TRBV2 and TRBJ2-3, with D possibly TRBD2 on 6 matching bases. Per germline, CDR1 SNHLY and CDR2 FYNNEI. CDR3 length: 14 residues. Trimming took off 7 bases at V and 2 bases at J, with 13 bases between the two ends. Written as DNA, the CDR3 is TGTGCCAGCATTCAATTAGCGGCCACAGATACGCAGTATTTT. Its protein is CASIQLAATDTQYF. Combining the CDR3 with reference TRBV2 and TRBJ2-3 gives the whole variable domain EPEVTQTPSHQVTQMGQEVILRCVPISNHLYFYWYRQILGQKVEFLVSFYNNEISEKSEIFDDQFSVERPDGSNFTLKIRSTKLEDSAMYFCASIQLAATDTQYFGPGTRLTVL.

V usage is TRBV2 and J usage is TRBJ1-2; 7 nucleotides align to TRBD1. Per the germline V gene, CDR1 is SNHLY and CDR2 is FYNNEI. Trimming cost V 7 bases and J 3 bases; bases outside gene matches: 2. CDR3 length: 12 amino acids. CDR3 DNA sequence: TGTGCCAGCAACGACAGGGACTATGGCTACACCTTC. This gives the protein CASNDRDYGYTF.

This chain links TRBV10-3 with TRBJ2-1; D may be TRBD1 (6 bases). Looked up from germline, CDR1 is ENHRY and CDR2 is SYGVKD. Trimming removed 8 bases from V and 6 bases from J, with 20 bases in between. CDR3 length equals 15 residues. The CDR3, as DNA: TGTGCCATCGCTGACATTGGGGGCTCGGTCAATGAGCAGTTCTTC. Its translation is CAIADIGGSVNEQFF.

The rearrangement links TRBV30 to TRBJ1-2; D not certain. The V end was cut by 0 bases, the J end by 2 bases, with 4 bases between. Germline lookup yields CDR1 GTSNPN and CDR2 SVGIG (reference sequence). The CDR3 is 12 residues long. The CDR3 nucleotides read TGTGCCTGGAGTGTAAGCAACTATGGCTACACCTTC. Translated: CAWSVSNYGYTF. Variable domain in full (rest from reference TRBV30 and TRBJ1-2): SQTIHQWPATLVQPVGSPLSLECTVEGTSNPNLYWYRQAAGRGLQLLFYSVGIGQISSEVPQNLSASRPQDRQFILSSKKLLLSDSGFYLCAWSVSNYGYTFGSGTRLTVV.

DNA for the CDR3: TGTGCCAGCAGGGGAGGACGGGAGCAAGAGACCCAGTACTTC. Protein: CASRGGREQETQYF. The J gene is TRBJ2-5, the V gene TRBV27, with D possibly matching TRBD2 (6 bases). The CDR3 extends over 14 amino acids. The V gene lost 6 bases and the J gene lost 2 bases, with 13 bases spanning the gap. CDR1 is MNHEY, CDR2 SMNVEV, per germline (reference sequence).

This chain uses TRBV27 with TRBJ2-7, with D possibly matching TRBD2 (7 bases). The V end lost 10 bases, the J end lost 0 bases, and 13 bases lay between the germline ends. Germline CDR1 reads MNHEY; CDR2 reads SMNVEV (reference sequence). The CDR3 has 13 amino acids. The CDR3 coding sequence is TGTGCCACTAAGGGGGGGCCCTCCTACGAGCAGTACTTC. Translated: CATKGGPSYEQYF.

CDR3 DNA sequence: TGTGCCAGCAGCTTAGTAGGCGGAGATCGCACCGGGGAGCTGTTTTTT. Protein product: CASSLVGGDRTGELFF. The gene calls are TRBV7-3 and TRBJ2-2; D not certain. The length of the CDR3 is 16 residues. The germline CDR1 and CDR2 sequences are SGHTA and FQGTGA. Trimming shortened V by 2 bases and J by 4 bases, and 14 bases separated the two germline ends.

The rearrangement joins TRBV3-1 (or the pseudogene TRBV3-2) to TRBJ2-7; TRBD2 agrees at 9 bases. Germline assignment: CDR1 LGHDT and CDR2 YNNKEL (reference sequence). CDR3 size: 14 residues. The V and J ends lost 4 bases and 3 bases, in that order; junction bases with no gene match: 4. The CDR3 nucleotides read TGTGCCAGCAGCCTGGGTAGCGGGAGCTACGAGCAGTACTTC. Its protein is CASSLGSGSYEQYF.

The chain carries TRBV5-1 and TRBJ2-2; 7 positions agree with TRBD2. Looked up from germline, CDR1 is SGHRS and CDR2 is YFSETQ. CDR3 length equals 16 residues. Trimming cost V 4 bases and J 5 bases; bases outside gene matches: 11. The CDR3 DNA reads TGCGCCAGCAGCCCGCCTGGGGGGGGTCGGACCGGGGAGCTGTTTTTT. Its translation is CASSPPGGGRTGELFF.

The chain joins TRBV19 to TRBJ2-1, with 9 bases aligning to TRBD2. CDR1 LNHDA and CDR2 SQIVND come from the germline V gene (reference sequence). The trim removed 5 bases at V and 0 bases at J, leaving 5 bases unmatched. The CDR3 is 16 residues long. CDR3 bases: TGTGCCAGTAGTCTCCTTAGCGGGAGCTCCTACAATGAGCAGTTCTTC. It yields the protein CASSLLSGSSYNEQFF.

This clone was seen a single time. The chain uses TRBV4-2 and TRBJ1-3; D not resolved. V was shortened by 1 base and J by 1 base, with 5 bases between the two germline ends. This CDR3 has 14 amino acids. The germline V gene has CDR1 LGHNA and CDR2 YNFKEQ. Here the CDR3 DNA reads TGTGCCAGCAGCCAAGGCAGTTCTGGAAACACCATATATTTT. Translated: CASSQGSSGNTIYF.

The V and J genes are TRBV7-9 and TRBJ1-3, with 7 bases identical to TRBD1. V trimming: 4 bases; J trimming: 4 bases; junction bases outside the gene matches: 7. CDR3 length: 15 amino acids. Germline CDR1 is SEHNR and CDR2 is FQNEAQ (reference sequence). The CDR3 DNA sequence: TGTGCCAGCAGCTCCCCCGAGGGACAGGGAAACACCATATATTTT. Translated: CASSSPEGQGNTIYF. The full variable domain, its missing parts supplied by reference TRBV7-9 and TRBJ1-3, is DTGVSQNPRHKITKRGQNVTFRCDPISEHNRLYWYRQTLGQGPEFLTYFQNEAQLEKSRLLSDRFSAERPKGSFSTLEIQRTEQGDSAMYLCASSSPEGQGNTIYFGEGSWLTVV.

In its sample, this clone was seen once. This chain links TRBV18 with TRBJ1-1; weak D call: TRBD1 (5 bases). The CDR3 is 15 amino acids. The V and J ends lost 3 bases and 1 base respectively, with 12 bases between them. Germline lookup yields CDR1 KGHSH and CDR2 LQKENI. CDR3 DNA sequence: TGTGCCAGCTCACCTAACGCAGGGCAGAACACTGAAGCTTTCTTT. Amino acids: CASSPNAGQNTEAFF.

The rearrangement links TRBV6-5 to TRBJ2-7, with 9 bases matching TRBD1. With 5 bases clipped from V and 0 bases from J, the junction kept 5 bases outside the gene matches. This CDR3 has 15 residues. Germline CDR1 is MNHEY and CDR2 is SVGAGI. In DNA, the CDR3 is TGTGCCAGCAGTACCCGGGACAGGGACTCCTACGAGCAGTACTTC. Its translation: CASSTRDRDSYEQYF.

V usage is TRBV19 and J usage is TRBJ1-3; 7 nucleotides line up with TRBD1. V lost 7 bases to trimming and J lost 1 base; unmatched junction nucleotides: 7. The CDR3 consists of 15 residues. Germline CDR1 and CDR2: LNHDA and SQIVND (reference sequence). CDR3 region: CASITEGASGNTIYF. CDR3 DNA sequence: TGTGCCAGTATTACGGAGGGGGCTTCTGGAAACACCATATATTTT.

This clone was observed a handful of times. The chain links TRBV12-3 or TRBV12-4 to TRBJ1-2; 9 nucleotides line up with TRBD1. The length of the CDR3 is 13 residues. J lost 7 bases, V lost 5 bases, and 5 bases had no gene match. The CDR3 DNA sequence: TGTGCCAGCAGTCGGACAGGGGATGGTGGCTACACCTTC. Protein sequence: CASSRTGDGGYTF.

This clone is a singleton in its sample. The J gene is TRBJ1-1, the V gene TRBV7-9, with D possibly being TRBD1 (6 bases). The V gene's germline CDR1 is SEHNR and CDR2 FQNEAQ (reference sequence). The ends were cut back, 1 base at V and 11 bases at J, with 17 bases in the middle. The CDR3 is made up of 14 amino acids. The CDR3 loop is CASSLGRQAGVAFF. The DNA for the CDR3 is TGTGCCAGCAGCTTAGGGAGACAGGCCGGCGTGGCTTTCTTT.

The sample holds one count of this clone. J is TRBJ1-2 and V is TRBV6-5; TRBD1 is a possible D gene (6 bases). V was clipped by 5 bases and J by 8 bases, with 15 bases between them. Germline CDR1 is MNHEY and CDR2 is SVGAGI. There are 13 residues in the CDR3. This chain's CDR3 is CASSPPGQYGYTF. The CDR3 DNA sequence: TGTGCCAGCAGTCCCCCGGGACAATACGGCTACACCTTC.

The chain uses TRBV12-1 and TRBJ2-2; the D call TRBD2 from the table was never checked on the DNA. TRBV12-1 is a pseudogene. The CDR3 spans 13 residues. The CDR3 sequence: CAKGGLGTGELFF. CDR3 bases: TGTGCCAAGGGCGGGCTGGGCACCGGGGAGCTGTTTTTT.

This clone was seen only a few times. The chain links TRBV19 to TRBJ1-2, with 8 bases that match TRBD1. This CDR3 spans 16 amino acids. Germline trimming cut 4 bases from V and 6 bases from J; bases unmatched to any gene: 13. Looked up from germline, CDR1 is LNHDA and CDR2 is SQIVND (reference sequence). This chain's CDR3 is CASSTFSGQGRHGYTF. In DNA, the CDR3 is TGTGCCAGTAGTACTTTCTCTGGACAGGGAAGGCATGGCTACACCTTC. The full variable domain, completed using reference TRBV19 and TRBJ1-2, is DGGITQSPKYLFRKEGQNVTLSCEQNLNHDAMYWYRQDPGQGLRLIYYSQIVNDFQKGDIAEGYSVSREKKESFPLTVTSAQKNPTAFYLCASSTFSGQGRHGYTFGSGTRLTVV.

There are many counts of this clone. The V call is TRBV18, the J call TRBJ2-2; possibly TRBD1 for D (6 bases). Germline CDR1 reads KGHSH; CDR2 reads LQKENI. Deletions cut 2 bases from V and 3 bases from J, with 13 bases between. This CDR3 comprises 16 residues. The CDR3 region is CASSPNAGVDTGELFF. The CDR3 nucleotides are TGTGCCAGCTCACCAAACGCAGGGGTTGACACCGGGGAGCTGTTTTTT.

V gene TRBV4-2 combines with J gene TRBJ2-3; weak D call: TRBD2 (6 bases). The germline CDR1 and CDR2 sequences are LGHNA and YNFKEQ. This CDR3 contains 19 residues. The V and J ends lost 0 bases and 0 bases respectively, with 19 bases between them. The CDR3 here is CASSQDWLGSGASTDTQYF. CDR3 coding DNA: TGTGCCAGCAGCCAAGATTGGTTGGGTAGCGGAGCTAGCACAGATACGCAGTATTTT.

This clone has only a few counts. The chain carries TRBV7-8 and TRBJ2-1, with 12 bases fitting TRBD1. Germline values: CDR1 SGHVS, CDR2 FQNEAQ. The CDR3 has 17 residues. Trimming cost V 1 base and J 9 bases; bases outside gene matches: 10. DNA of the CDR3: TGTGCCAGCAGCTTAGTCGAGTCGGGGACAGGGGGCTTTGAGCAGTTCTTC. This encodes CASSLVESGTGGFEQFF.

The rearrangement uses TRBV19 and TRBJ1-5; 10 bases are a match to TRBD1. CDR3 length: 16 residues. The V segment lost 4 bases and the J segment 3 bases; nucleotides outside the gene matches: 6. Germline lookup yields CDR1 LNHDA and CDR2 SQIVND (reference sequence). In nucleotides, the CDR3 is TGTGCCAGTAGTAATCGACAGGGGGCCGACAATCAGCCCCAGCATTTT. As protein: CASSNRQGADNQPQHF.

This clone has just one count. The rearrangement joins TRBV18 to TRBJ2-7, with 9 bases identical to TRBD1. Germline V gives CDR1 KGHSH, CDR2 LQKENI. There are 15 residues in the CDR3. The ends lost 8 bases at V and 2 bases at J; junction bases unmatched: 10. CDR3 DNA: TGTGCCAGCGCCGATCCGGGACAGGGCCCCTACGAGCAGTACTTC. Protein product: CASADPGQGPYEQYF.

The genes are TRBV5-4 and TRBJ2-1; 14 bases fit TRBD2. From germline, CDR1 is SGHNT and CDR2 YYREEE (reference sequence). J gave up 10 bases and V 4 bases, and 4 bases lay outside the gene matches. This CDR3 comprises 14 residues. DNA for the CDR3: TGTGCCAGCAGCCCGGGACTAGCGGGGGTGGAGCAGTTCTTC. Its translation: CASSPGLAGVEQFF.

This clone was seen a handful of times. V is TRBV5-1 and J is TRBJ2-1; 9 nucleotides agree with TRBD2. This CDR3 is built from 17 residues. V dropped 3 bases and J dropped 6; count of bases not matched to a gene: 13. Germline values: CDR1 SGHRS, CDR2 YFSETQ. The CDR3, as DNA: TGCGCCAGCAGCTCGAAAGGACTAGCGAGCACCAGCAATGAGCAGTTCTTC. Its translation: CASSSKGLASTSNEQFF.

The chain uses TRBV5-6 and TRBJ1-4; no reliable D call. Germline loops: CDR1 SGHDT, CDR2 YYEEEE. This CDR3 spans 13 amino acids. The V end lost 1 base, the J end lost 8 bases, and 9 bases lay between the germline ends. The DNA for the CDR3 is TGTGCCAGCAGCTTGTCCGGGGTGGAAAAACTGTTTTTT. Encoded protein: CASSLSGVEKLFF. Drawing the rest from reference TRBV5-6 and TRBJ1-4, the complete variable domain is DAGVTQSPTHLIKTRGQQVTLRCSPKSGHDTVSWYQQALGQGPQFIFQYYEEEERQRGNFPDRFSGHQFPNYSSELNVNALLLGDSALYLCASSLSGVEKLFFGSGTQLSVL.